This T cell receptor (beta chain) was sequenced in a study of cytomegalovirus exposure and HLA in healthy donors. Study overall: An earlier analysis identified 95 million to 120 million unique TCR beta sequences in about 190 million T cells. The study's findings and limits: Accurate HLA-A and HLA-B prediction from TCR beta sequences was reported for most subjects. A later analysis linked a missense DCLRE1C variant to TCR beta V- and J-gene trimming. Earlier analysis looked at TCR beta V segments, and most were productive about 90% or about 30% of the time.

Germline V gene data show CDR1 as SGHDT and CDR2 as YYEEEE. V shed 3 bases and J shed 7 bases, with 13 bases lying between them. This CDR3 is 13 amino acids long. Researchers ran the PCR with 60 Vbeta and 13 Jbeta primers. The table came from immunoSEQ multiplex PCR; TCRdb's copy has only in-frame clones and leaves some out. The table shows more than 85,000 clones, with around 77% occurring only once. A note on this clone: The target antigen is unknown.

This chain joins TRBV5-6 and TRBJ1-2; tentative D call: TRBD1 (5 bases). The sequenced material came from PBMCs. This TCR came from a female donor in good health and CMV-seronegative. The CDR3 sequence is CASSSTAGFGYTF. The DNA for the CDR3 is TGTGCCAGCAGCTCGACGGCAGGGTTTGGCTACACCTTC.